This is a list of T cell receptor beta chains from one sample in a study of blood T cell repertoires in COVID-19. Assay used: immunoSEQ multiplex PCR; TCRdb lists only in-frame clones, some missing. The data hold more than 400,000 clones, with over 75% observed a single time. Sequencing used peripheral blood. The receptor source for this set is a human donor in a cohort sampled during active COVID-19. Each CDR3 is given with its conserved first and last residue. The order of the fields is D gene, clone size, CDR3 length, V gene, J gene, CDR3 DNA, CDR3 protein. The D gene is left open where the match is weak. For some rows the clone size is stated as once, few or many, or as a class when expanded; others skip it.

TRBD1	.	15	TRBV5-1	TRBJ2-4	TGCGCCAGCAGCTTAGCAGGGGGCGCCCAAAACATTCAGTACTTC	CASSLAGGAQNIQYF
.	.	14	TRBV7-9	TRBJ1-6	TGTGCCAGCAGCGCTGGGGGCGTCTTTTCACCCCTCCACTTT	CASSAGGVFSPLHF
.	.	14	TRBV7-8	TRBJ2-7	TGTGCCAGCAGCTTAGCGAAGCGGGTCTACGAGCAGTACTTC	CASSLAKRVYEQYF
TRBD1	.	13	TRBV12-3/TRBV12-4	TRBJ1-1	TGTGCCAGCAGCCTAAGGGGGCTTACTGAAGCTTTCTTT	CASSLRGLTEAFF
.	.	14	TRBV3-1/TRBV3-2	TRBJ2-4	TGTGCCAGCAGCCAATCCGGTGGAGGAAACATTCAGTACTTC	CASSQSGGGNIQYF
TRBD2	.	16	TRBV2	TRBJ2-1	TGTGCCAGCAGTCCATTAGCGGGCACGCCAGGGAATGAGCAGTTCTTC	CASSPLAGTPGNEQFF
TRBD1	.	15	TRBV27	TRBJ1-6	TGTGCCAGCAGCGCCCCGGGACAGCTTAATTCACCCCTCCACTTT	CASSAPGQLNSPLHF
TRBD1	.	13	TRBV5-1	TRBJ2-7	TGCGCCAGCAGCCGGGACAGGCCCTACGAGCAGTACTTC	CASSRDRPYEQYF
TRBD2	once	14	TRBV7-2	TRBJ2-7	TGTGCCAGCAGCGGGACTAGCGGAACCTACGAGCAGTACTTC	CASSGTSGTYEQYF
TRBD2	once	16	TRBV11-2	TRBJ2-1	TGTGCCAGCACCCTAGCCGTAGCGGGAGGTGGAAGTGAGCAGTTCTTC	CASTLAVAGGGSEQFF
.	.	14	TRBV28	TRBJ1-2	TGTGCCAGCAGTATAGTAAAAGCTAACTATGGCTACACCTTC	CASSIVKANYGYTF
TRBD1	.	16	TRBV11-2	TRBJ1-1	TGTGCCAGCAGCTTAGTCCCGACAGGGGGAAGAACTGAAGCTTTCTTT	CASSLVPTGGRTEAFF
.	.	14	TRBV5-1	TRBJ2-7	TGCGCCAGCAGCTTGGCCAGCGGAACCTACGAGCAGTACTTC	CASSLASGTYEQYF
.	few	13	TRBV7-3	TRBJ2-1	TGTGCCAGCAGCCCTAGGAAAGACAATGAGCAGTTCTTC	CASSPRKDNEQFF
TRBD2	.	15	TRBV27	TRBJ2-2	TGTGCCAGCAGTCCCCGGGGGGGGGACACCGGGGAGCTGTTTTTT	CASSPRGGDTGELFF
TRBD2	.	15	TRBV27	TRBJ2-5	TGTGCCACCCTTAAACTAGCGGGAGTCAGAGAGACCCAGTACTTC	CATLKLAGVRETQYF
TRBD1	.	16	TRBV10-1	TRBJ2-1	TGCGCCAGCAGTGAGTCCGGGACAGGGGGCACCCGGGAGCAGTTCTTC	CASSESGTGGTREQFF
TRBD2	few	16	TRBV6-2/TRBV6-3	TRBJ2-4	TGTGCCAGCAGTTACCCGAGACTAGCGGGGAGAAACATTCAGTACTTC	CASSYPRLAGRNIQYF
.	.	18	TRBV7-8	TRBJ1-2	TGTGCCAGCAGCTTAGTGGTTCAGGCGGGCTTAACGGTCTATGGCTACACCTTC	CASSLVVQAGLTVYGYTF
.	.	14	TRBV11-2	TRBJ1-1	TGTGCCAGCAGCTTTGGATACAGCACCACTGAAGCTTTCTTT	CASSFGYSTTEAFF
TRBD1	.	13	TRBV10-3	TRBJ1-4	TGTGCCGTCAGAGGGACAGATAATGAAAAACTGTTTTTT	CAVRGTDNEKLFF
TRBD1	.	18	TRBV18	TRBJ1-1	TGTGCCAGCTCACCGACCGGGACAGGGGCAGTTAGGAACACTGAAGCTTTCTTT	CASSPTGTGAVRNTEAFF
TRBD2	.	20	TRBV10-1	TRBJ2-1	TGCGCCAGCAGTGGTCAGACTAGCGGGAGGGCCTTAAGCTCCTACAATGAGCAGTTCTTC	CASSGQTSGRALSSYNEQFF
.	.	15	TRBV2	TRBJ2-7	TGTGCCAGCAGATATAGACGGGAGCCCAGATACGAGCAGTACTTC	CASRYRREPRYEQYF
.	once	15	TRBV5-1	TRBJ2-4	TGCGCCAGCAGCTTGTCCCAGGGAGCCAAAAACATTCAGTACTTC	CASSLSQGAKNIQYF
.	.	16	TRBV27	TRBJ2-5	TGTGCCAGCAGTTTGCGGGCAGGATGGTACCAAGAGACCCAGTACTTC	CASSLRAGWYQETQYF
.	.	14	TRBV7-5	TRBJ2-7	TGTGCCAGAAGCCCGAGGGACAGCTCCTACGAGCAGTACTTC	CARSPRDSSYEQYF
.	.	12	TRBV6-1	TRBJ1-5	TGTGCCAGCAGTGAGTCTAGTCAGCCCCAGCATTTT	CASSESSQPQHF
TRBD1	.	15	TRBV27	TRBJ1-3	TGTGCCAGCAGTCGGACAGGGGGAAAGTCTAACACCATATATTTT	CASSRTGGKSNTIYF
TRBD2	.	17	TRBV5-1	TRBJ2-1	TGCGCCAGCAGCTGGCCCATGGGAGCGGGAGTAGGCAATGAGCAGTTCTTC	CASSWPMGAGVGNEQFF
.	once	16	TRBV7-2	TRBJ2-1	TGTGCCAGCAGCGCCGACGGACTTAGCTCCTACAATGAGCAGTTCTTC	CASSADGLSSYNEQFF
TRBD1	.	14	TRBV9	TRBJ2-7	TGTGCCAGCAGCCCGAGGGACAGGGCCTACGAGCAGTACTTC	CASSPRDRAYEQYF
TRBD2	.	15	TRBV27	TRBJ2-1	TGTGCCAGCAGACGAACTAGCGGGATGGGGAATGAGCAGTTCTTC	CASRRTSGMGNEQFF
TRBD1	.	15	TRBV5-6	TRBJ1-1	TGTGCCAGCAGCCGTCCCGGGACAGGGGGCATTGAAGCTTTCTTT	CASSRPGTGGIEAFF
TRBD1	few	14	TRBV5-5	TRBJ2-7	TGTGCCAGCAGCTTGCGGGACAGAGCCTACGAGCAGTACTTC	CASSLRDRAYEQYF
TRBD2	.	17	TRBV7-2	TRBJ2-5	TGTGCCAGCAGCTTAGCGCTAGCGGGAGGATATGGAGAGACCCAGTACTTC	CASSLALAGGYGETQYF
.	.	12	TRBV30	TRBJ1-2	TGTGCCTGGAGTGGACAGTACTATGGCTACACCTTC	CAWSGQYYGYTF
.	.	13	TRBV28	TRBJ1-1	TGTGCCAGCAGTATAGGGGAATATACTGAAGCTTTCTTT	CASSIGEYTEAFF
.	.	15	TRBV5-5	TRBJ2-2	TGTGCCAGCAGCTTCCGGGACTTGCCTTTGGGGGAGCTGTTTTTT	CASSFRDLPLGELFF
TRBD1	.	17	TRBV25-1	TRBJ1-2	TGTGCCAGCAGTGAATACCAGACAGGGTGGGGTCAATATGGCTACACCTTC	CASSEYQTGWGQYGYTF
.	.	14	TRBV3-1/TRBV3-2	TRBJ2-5	TGTGCCAGCAGCCAAGCGGGATTACAAGAGACCCAGTACTTC	CASSQAGLQETQYF
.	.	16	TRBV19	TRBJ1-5	TGTGCCAGTAGTCCTCGGGGACAAGGTAGCAATCAGCCCCAGCATTTT	CASSPRGQGSNQPQHF
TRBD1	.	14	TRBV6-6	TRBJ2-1	TGTGCCAGCAGGGACAGGCGCCGCGGCGATGAGCAGTTCTTC	CASRDRRRGDEQFF
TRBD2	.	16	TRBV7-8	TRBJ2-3	TGTGCCAGCAGCTTAGTTAGCGGGGGCCCCACAGATACGCAGTATTTT	CASSLVSGGPTDTQYF
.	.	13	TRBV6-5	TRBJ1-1	TGTGCCAGCACCTCGGTGGGCCGCCCTGAAGCTTTCTTT	CASTSVGRPEAFF
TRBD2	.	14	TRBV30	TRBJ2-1	TGTGCCTGGAGTGTGACGGGGACTAGCGATGAGCAGTTCTTC	CAWSVTGTSDEQFF
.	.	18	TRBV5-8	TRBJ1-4	TGTGCCAGCAGCAAGATGGAGGTGGCGGCGCCAACTAATGAAAAACTGTTTTTT	CASSKMEVAAPTNEKLFF
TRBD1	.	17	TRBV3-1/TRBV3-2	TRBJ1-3	TGTGCCAGCAGCGCTACCCTTGTCAGGGGGCTTGGAAACACCATATATTTT	CASSATLVRGLGNTIYF
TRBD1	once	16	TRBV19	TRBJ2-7	TGTGCCAGTAGTTTCGTACCGGGACAGAGTACGAGCGAGCAGTACTTC	CASSFVPGQSTSEQYF
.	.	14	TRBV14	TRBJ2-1	TGTGCCAGCAGCCAAGGAGGGTCAGGAGGTGAGCAGTTCTTC	CASSQGGSGGEQFF
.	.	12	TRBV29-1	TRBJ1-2	TGCAGCGTTGATGGGGGGAACTATGGCTACACCTTC	CSVDGGNYGYTF
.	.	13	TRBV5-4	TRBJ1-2	TGTGCCAGCAGCTTAGAGGGAACTAGGGGCTACACCTTC	CASSLEGTRGYTF
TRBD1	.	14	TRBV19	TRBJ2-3	TGTGCCAGTGGACAGGGGTCAAGCACAGATACGCAGTATTTT	CASGQGSSTDTQYF